Below are 10 T cell receptor beta chains sequenced from a single sample in a study of T-cell reconstitution after alpha-beta-depleted transplantation in children. Molecular barcoding with unique molecular identifiers was used for the TCRbeta library. TCRdb used MiXCR to reprocess the PCR reads, holding one entry per CDR3 protein. The table includes about 16,000 distinct CDR3 sequences, about 8% detected once. The source material was PBMCs, mostly from graft donor cells, sampled 60 days after TCRalphabeta/CD19-depleted stem cell transplant. All receptors derive from a boy younger than two who had a stem cell transplant for Wiskott-Aldrich syndrome, so the T cells may come from the graft donor.

CDR3: CASSKLREDEQYF. CDR3 DNA sequence: TGTGCCAGCAGTAAACTCAGGGAAGACGAGCAGTACTTC. The chain recombines TRBV28 with TRBJ2-7; weak D call: TRBD1 (5 bases). CDR1 MDHEN and CDR2 SYDVKM come from the germline V gene. Trimming pared 5 bases from V and 5 bases from J, leaving 13 bases between. CDR3 length equals 13 residues.

The rearrangement links TRBV5-1 to TRBJ2-1; 16 bases fit TRBD2. V trimming: 3 bases; J trimming: 12 bases; junction bases outside the gene matches: 9. In germline, CDR1 is SGHRS, CDR2 YFSETQ. This CDR3 contains 16 residues. This CDR3 reads CASSSGGTSGRVVQFF. CDR3 nucleotide sequence: TGCGCCAGCAGCTCGGGAGGGACTAGCGGGAGGGTGGTGCAGTTCTTC.

This clonotype was seen a few times. The V gene is TRBV6-4, the J gene TRBJ2-1; perhaps TRBD2 as D (5 bases). Germline CDR1 reads MRHNA; CDR2 reads SNTAGT. Between the trimmed V and J ends, which lost 3 bases and 4 bases, there was a span of 19 bases. The CDR3 is 17 amino acids. CDR3 nucleotides: TGTGCCAGCAGTGATCTCCAGCCGCAAGAGGGTTACAATGAGCAGTTCTTC. Translating gives CASSDLQPQEGYNEQFF.

The V call is TRBV3-1, the J call TRBJ2-1; D ambiguous. The CDR3 totals 11 residues. V was trimmed by 3 bases and J by 7 bases, leaving 4 bases between them. Germline CDR1 and CDR2: LGHDT and YNNKEL (reference sequence). CDR3: CASSQRNEQFF. The DNA of the CDR3 is TGTGCCAGCAGCCAGAGGAATGAGCAGTTCTTC.

This clonotype was seen many times. The rearrangement joins TRBV19 to TRBJ2-1; D is possibly TRBD1 (5 bases). The germline V and J ends were trimmed by 6 bases and 4 bases, with 13 bases remaining between them. The germline CDR1 and CDR2 sequences are LNHDA and SQIVND (reference sequence). The CDR3 sequence is 14 residues long. CDR3 nucleotide sequence: TGTGCCAGTAGATGGACGGCAGGGTACAATGAGCAGTTCTTC. It specifies CASRWTAGYNEQFF.

This clonotype has at least ten counts. This chain joins TRBV12-3 or TRBV12-4 and TRBJ1-1; TRBD1 is a possible D gene (6 bases). The CDR3 loop spans 12 amino acids. Trimming removed 6 bases from V and 9 bases from J, with 14 bases in between. CDR3 nucleotides: TGTGCCAGCAGCATACACAGGGCGAAAGCTTTCTTT. The encoded protein is CASSIHRAKAFF.

On this clonotype itself: A much bigger clone sits one base away, suggesting this may be a read error. The rearrangement links TRBV7-9 to TRBJ2-7; tentative D call: TRBD1 (5 bases). This CDR3 contains 13 residues. Germline assignment: CDR1 SEHNR and CDR2 FQNEAQ (reference sequence). CDR3 loop: CASSPPGPYEKYF. In nucleotides, the CDR3 is TGTGCCAGCAGCCCCCCAGGGCCCTACGAGAAGTACTTC.

This clonotype was counted only a few times. The rearrangement links TRBV29-1 to TRBJ2-3; no firm D call. There are 16 residues in the CDR3. CDR1 SQVTM and CDR2 ANQGSEA come from the germline V gene. Trimming took 3 bases from V and 1 from J, leaving 17 bases between them. The CDR3 spells CSVDRWWGGGTDTQYF. For the CDR3, the DNA is TGCAGCGTTGACAGGTGGTGGGGTGGTGGCACAGATACGCAGTATTTT.

This clonotype was picked up many times. V is TRBV9 and J is TRBJ2-3; D ambiguous. Per germline, CDR1 SGDLS and CDR2 YYNGEE. Trimming took off 0 bases at V and 0 bases at J, with 5 bases between the two ends. The CDR3 runs to 14 residues. The DNA of the CDR3 is TGTGCCAGCAGCGTAGCGCCAAGCACAGATACGCAGTATTTT. Residues: CASSVAPSTDTQYF. The entire variable domain, with the rest obtained from reference TRBV9 and TRBJ2-3, is as follows: DSGVTQTPKHLITATGQRVTLRCSPRSGDLSVYWYQQSLDQGLQFLIQYYNGEERAKGNILERFSAQQFPDLHSELNLSSLELGDSALYFCASSVAPSTDTQYFGPGTRLTVL.

There are many counts of this clonotype. The J gene is TRBJ2-3, the V gene TRBV19, with TRBD1 as a possible D gene (5 bases). CDR3 length: 12 residues. The ends were cut back, 7 bases at V and 5 bases at J, with 10 bases in the middle. CDR1 and CDR2 from the germline V gene are LNHDA and SQIVND (reference sequence). The DNA of the CDR3 is TGTGCCAGTAAGGGGCAAGGAGATACGCAGTATTTT. It yields the protein CASKGQGDTQYF. The entire variable domain, with the rest obtained from reference TRBV19 and TRBJ2-3, is as follows: DGGITQSPKYLFRKEGQNVTLSCEQNLNHDAMYWYRQDPGQGLRLIYYSQIVNDFQKGDIAEGYSVSREKKESFPLTVTSAQKNPTAFYLCASKGQGDTQYFGPGTRLTVL.